These T cell receptor beta chains were read from a single sample in a study of T-cell memory formation after mild COVID-19. TCRdb analysed the 5' RACE reads with MiXCR anew, one entry per CDR3 protein. This sample has hundreds of thousands of distinct CDR3 sequences, with more than 15% found just once. Sequencing was performed on PBMCs or a T cell subset sorted from them (not recorded which). Receptors originate from an adult woman who had mild COVID-19 (a few samples of this study predate the infection). Cell type and time point are not known. The conserved cysteine and the conserved F or W are not part of the CDR3 here. Each record gives: V gene, J gene, D gene, CDR3 protein. A D gene is named only where the DNA matches it firmly.

TRBV23-1	TRBJ1-4	TRBD1	ASSPHGDSATNEKLF
TRBV7-8	TRBJ2-2	TRBD1	ASSLETGAGELF
TRBV9	TRBJ1-2	-	ASSLEGVKYGYT
TRBV20-1	TRBJ1-1	-	SASRAVFSTEAF
TRBV6-1	TRBJ2-7	-	ASSEGWGRDEQY
TRBV24-1	TRBJ2-3	-	ATSRSASTDTQY
TRBV14	TRBJ2-5	-	ASSRTYQETQY
TRBV7-9	TRBJ1-1	-	ASSFWGLDTEAF
TRBV5-1	TRBJ2-5	-	ASSLAGIRETQY
TRBV27	TRBJ2-7	TRBD1	ASSPTGTAAEQY
TRBV12-3/TRBV12-4	TRBJ1-3	-	ASSLEGRTWDTIY
TRBV6-5	TRBJ2-7	-	DSSYLPPLGSGHPSTYEQY
TRBV5-1	TRBJ2-2	TRBD1	ASSFGQGSRTGELF
TRBV14	TRBJ2-5	TRBD2	ASSQGIIAGPQETQY
TRBV29-1	TRBJ1-1	TRBD1	SAVGDSRNTEAF
TRBV24-1	TRBJ2-3	TRBD2	ATGGGDTQY
TRBV2	TRBJ2-1	TRBD1	ASRVDRGYYNEQF
TRBV7-9	TRBJ2-7	-	ASSLSQGYGEQY
TRBV24-1	TRBJ2-5	TRBD1	ATSDFPDRGETQY
TRBV29-1	TRBJ1-2	-	SVEGISEEIQGYGYT
TRBV7-8	TRBJ1-3	TRBD1	ASSFKVGQAGNTIY
TRBV6-6	TRBJ2-2	-	ASSTGGGNTGELF
TRBV12-3/TRBV12-4	TRBJ1-1	TRBD1	ASSLRQGLGVAF
TRBV3-1	TRBJ2-3	-	ASSQDFNTQY
TRBV5-6	TRBJ1-2	-	ASSTVTGSENYGYT
TRBV12-3/TRBV12-4	TRBJ2-7	-	ASSLGGTGRREQY
TRBV12-3/TRBV12-4	TRBJ1-3	TRBD1	ASTKPDRLNTIY
TRBV20-1	TRBJ2-1	TRBD1	SANRGQAYNEQF
TRBV3-1	TRBJ2-1	-	ASSRTGLVYNEQF
TRBV24-1	TRBJ2-5	-	ATSDFYSGTQY
TRBV12-3/TRBV12-4	TRBJ1-2	-	ASSLPGGSGYT
TRBV7-2	TRBJ2-7	TRBD2	ASSPGLAVYEQY
TRBV5-6	TRBJ2-1	TRBD2	ASSTVAGVRDEQF
TRBV5-4	TRBJ2-7	TRBD2	ASSYGGSPYEQY
TRBV20-1	TRBJ1-3	-	SAIQSRSGNTIY
TRBV6-2/TRBV6-3	TRBJ2-7	TRBD1	ASSITGGPYEQY
TRBV5-1	TRBJ2-5	-	ASSPSAGFAETQY
TRBV6-5	TRBJ2-7	TRBD2	ASSRLAGDGEQY
TRBV20-1	TRBJ1-2	-	SAPRAGSYGYT
TRBV5-6	TRBJ2-1	-	ASSRAPEVHEQF
TRBV7-6	TRBJ2-3	-	ASSLAFGGATDTQY
TRBV4-1	TRBJ1-5	-	ASSQVLGQSNQPQH
TRBV2	TRBJ2-1	TRBD1	ASIGQATYNEQF
TRBV13	TRBJ1-1	-	ASSLGWVGWNTEAF
TRBV24-1	TRBJ2-3	-	ATSDPLEDPRTDTQY
TRBV19	TRBJ2-2	TRBD1	ASKGTEHTGELF
TRBV7-8	TRBJ1-6	-	ASSFQSNSPLH
TRBV7-2	TRBJ1-1	-	ASSLGQGNLLDPEAF
TRBV5-1	TRBJ2-7	TRBD1	ASSPGTVNHEQY